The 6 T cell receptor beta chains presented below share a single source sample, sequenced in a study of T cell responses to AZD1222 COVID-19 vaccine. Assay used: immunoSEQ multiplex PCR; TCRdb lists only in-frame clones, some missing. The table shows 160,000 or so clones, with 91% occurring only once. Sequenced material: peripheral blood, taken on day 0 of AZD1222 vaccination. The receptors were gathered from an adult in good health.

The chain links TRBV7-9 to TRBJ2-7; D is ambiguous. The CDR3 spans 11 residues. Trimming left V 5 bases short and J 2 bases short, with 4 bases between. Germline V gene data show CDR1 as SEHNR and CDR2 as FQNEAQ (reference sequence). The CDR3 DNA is TGTGCCAGCAGCCCTACCTACGAGCAGTACTTC. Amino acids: CASSPTYEQYF.

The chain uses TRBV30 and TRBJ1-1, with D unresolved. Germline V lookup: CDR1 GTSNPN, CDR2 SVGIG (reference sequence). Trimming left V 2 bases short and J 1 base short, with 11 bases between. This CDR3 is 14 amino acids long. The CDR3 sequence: CAWSTTLGNTEAFF. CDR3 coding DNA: TGTGCCTGGAGTACCACCTTGGGGAACACTGAAGCTTTCTTT.

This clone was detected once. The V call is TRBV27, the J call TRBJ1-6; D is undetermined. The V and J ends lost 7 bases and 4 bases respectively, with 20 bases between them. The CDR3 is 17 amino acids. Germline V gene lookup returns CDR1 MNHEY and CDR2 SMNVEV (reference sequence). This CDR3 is CASTSWEGLGYNSPLHF. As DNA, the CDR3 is TGTGCCAGCACCTCTTGGGAAGGGCTCGGGTATAATTCACCCCTCCACTTT.

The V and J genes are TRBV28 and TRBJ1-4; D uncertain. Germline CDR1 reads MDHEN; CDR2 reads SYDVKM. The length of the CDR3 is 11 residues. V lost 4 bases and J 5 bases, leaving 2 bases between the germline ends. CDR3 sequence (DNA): TGTGCCAGCAGTTCGAATGAAAAACTGTTTTTT. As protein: CASSSNEKLFF.

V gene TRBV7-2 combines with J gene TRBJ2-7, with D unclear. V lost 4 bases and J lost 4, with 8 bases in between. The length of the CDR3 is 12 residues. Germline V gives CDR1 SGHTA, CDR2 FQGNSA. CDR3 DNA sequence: TGTGCCAGCAGCTATGAACCTTACGAGCAGTACTTC. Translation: CASSYEPYEQYF.

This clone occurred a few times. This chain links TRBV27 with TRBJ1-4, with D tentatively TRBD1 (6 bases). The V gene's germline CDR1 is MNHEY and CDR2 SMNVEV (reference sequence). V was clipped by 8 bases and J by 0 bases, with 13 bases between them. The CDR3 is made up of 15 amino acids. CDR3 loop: CASAGHSATNEKLFF. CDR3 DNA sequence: TGTGCCAGCGCGGGACACTCTGCAACTAATGAAAAACTGTTTTTT.